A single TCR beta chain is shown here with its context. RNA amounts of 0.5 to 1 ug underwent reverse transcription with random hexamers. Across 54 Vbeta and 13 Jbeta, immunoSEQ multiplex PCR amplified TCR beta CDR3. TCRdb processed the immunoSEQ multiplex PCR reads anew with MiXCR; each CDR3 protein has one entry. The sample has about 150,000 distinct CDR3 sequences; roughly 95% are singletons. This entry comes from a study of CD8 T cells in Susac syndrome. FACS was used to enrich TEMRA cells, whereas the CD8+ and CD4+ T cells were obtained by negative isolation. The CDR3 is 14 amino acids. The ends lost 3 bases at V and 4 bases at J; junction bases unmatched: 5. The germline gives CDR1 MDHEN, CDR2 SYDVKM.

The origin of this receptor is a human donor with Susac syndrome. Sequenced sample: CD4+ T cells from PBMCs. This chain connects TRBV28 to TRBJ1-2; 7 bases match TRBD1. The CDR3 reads CASSFPDRVYGYTF. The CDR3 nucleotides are TGTGCCAGCAGTTTCCCTGACAGGGTCTATGGCTACACCTTC.